These 9 T cell receptor beta chains were all obtained from the same sample, sequenced in a study of OX40 agonist ivuxolimab in advanced cancers. TCRdb's table, derived via immunoSEQ multiplex PCR, lists solely in-frame clones and lacks some. The sample holds over 65,000 clones, around 92% seen once. Sample: CD4+ or CD8+ T cells sorted from blood, taken in a trial of the OX40 agonist ivuxolimab. Every receptor here comes from an adult with an advanced solid tumor such as melanoma, head and neck, liver or kidney cancer.

V gene TRBV5-4 combines with J gene TRBJ2-7; the D is unclear. This CDR3 region has 13 residues. Trimming shortened V by 3 bases and J by 1 base, and 8 bases separated the two germline ends. From germline, CDR1 is SGHNT and CDR2 YYREEE (reference sequence). For the CDR3, the DNA is TGTGCCAGCAGCTCAACGGTATCCTACGAGCAGTACTTC. As protein: CASSSTVSYEQYF.

The chain uses TRBV5-4 and TRBJ1-2, with D possibly TRBD1 on 5 matching bases. Germline values: CDR1 SGHNT, CDR2 YYREEE (reference sequence). V lost 4 bases to trimming and J lost 8 bases, with 15 bases between them. This CDR3 region has 13 residues. The CDR3: CASSRAGRLGYTF. The CDR3 DNA reads as TGTGCCAGCAGCCGTGCGGGACGCCTAGGCTACACCTTC. Drawing the rest from reference TRBV5-4 and TRBJ1-2, the complete variable domain is ETGVTQSPTHLIKTRGQQVTLRCSSQSGHNTVSWYQQALGQGPQFIFQYYREEENGRGNFPPRFSGLQFPNYSSELNVNALELDDSALYLCASSRAGRLGYTFGSGTRLTVV.

This sequence joins TRBV5-1 and TRBJ1-6, with TRBD1 matching over 9 bases. Per germline, CDR1 SGHRS and CDR2 YFSETQ. The CDR3 consists of 15 residues. With V trimmed by 3 bases and J by 5 bases, 3 bases remained unmatched. CDR3 bases: TGCGCCAGCAGCTCGGACAGGGGCGATAATTCACCCCTCCACTTT. The encoded protein is CASSSDRGDNSPLHF.

This rearrangement joins TRBV6-6 to TRBJ2-7; D uncertain. The V gene lost 1 base and the J gene lost 2 bases, with 9 bases spanning the gap. This CDR3 is 14 amino acids long. Germline V gene sequence: CDR1 MNHNY, CDR2 SVGAGI (reference sequence). The CDR3 coding sequence is TGTGCCAGCAGTTACTTCTCGGAAACCTACGAGCAGTACTTC. It encodes CASSYFSETYEQYF.

The chain employs TRBV6-8 and TRBJ2-5; 11 bases agree with TRBD2. The tail of the sequence fits TRBJ2-7 better, so the J call may be wrong. Germline values: CDR1 MNHGY, CDR2 SAAAGT. The CDR3 is 17 residues long. This CDR3 is CASSYSLAGGRVYEQYF. CDR3 DNA sequence: TGTGCCAGCAGTTACTCGTTAGCGGGAGGGAGAGTCTACGAGCAGTACTTC.

The chain combines TRBV9 with TRBJ2-7, with D perhaps matching TRBD2 (5 bases). Germline CDR1 is SGDLS and CDR2 is YYNGEE. Trimming shortened V by 0 bases and J by 0 bases, and 13 bases separated the two germline ends. This CDR3 is built from 16 residues. CDR3 amino acids: CASSVGWGALSYEQYF. The CDR3 bases are TGTGCCAGCAGCGTAGGGTGGGGAGCCCTCTCCTACGAGCAGTACTTC.

This clone was counted once. This rearrangement joins TRBV4-2 to TRBJ2-5, with D perhaps matching TRBD1 or TRBD2 (5 bases each). V gave up 3 bases and J gave up 11 bases, with 16 bases separating them. The CDR3 has 13 residues. CDR1 LGHNA and CDR2 YNFKEQ come from the germline V gene. The CDR3, as DNA: TGTGCCAGCAGCCAGCCCACTCAGGGAGAGCAGTACTTC. This encodes CASSQPTQGEQYF.

This clone was seen more than once but under ten times. The J gene is TRBJ1-1, the V gene TRBV30, with D hard to call. With 2 bases removed from V and 2 bases from J, the gap between germline ends came to 12 bases. The CDR3 spans 14 residues. Germline V gene data show CDR1 as GTSNPN and CDR2 as SVGIG (reference sequence). The DNA of the CDR3 is TGTGCCTGGAGTCCTGGGAGTTATAACACTGAAGCTTTCTTT. It encodes CAWSPGSYNTEAFF.

CDR3 amino acids: CASSSPRIAYTDTQYF. CDR3 DNA sequence: TGTGCCAGCAGCTCCCCCCGCATAGCGTACACAGATACGCAGTATTTT. The chain employs TRBV9 and TRBJ2-3, with D possibly matching TRBD2 (5 bases). Germline-derived CDR1 and CDR2 are SGDLS and YYNGEE. Trimming took off 4 bases at V and 2 bases at J, with 17 bases between the two ends. CDR3 size: 16 residues.